This TCR beta chain originates from a study of graft-versus-host responses after intestinal transplantation. Study overall: Recipients received multivisceral, liver-intestinal, or isolated intestinal transplants. Anti-thymocyte globulin induction preceded about 3 years of tacrolimus and steroid maintenance in all recipients.

The assay was immunoSEQ multiplex PCR, and TCRdb's table has in-frame clones only and misses some. The data show about 88,000 clones, roughly 93% seen once. Regarding the study as a whole: Some GvH clones were seen earlier in gut or blood, suggesting intestinal origin. Subjects displaying graft-donor T cell macrochimerism possessed elevated graft-versus-host to host-versus-graft clonal ratios inside allografts.

Worth noting for this clone: Its antigen is still unknown.

The V gene lost 7 bases and the J gene lost 3 bases, with 16 bases spanning the gap. Per the germline V gene, CDR1 is MDHEN and CDR2 is SYDVKM. The CDR3 contains 15 residues. Sequencing was performed on unstimulated CD4+ T cells sorted from spleen or lymph node cells, taken before transplant. The genes are TRBV28 and TRBJ1-5, with a possible D match to TRBD1 (6 bases). The sequence was collected from a human donor who was the organ donor for an intestinal transplant. CDR3 residues: CASTAGDENNQPQHF. The CDR3 coding sequence is TGTGCCAGCACCGCAGGGGATGAGAACAATCAGCCCCAGCATTTT.